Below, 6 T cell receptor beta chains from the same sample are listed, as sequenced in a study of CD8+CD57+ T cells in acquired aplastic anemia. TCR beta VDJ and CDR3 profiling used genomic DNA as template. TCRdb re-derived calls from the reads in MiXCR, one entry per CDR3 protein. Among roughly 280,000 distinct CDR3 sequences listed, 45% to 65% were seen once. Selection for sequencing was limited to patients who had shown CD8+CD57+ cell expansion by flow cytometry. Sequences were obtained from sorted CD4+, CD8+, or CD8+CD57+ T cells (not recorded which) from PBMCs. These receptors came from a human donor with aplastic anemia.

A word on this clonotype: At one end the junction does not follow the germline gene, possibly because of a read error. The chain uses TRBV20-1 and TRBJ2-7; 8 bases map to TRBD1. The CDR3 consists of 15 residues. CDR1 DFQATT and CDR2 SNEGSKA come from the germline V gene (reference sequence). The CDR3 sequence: CSARDPGQASYGQYF. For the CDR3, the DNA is TGCAGTGCTAGAGATCCGGGACAGGCCTCCTACGGGCAGTACTTC.

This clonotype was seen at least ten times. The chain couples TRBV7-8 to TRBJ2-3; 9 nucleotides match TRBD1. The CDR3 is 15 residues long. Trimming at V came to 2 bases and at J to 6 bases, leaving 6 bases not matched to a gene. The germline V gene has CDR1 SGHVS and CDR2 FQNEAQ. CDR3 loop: CASSLLGQGRDTQYF. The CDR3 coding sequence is TGTGCCAGCAGCTTATTGGGACAGGGTAGGGATACGCAGTATTTT.

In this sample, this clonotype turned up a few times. Here the CDR3 reads CASSPYLKENQPQHF. The DNA for the CDR3 is TGTGCCAGCAGCCCGTATCTTAAGGAGAATCAGCCCCAGCATTTT. The rearrangement links TRBV7-8 to TRBJ1-5; no clear D. The germline V and J ends were trimmed by 5 bases and 4 bases, with 15 bases remaining between them. Germline CDR1 reads SGHVS; CDR2 reads FQNEAQ. The CDR3 has 15 amino acids.

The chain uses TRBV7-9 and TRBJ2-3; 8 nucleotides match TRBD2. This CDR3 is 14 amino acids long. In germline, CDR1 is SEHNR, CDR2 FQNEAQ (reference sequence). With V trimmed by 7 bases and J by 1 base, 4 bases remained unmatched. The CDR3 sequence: CASNVSGGTDTQYF. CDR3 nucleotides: TGTGCCAGCAACGTTAGCGGGGGCACAGATACGCAGTATTTT.

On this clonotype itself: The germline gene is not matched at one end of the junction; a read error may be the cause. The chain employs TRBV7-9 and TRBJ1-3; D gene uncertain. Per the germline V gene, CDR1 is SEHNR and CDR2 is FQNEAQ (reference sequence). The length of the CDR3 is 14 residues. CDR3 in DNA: TGCGCCAGCAGCTTGGAGCGCTCTGGAAACACCATATATTTT. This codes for CASSLERSGNTIYF. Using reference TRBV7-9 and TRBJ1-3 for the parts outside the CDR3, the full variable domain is DTGVSQNPRHKITKRGQNVTFRCDPISEHNRLYWYRQTLGQGPEFLTYFQNEAQLEKSRLLSDRFSAERPKGSFSTLEIQRTEQGDSAMYLCASSLERSGNTIYFGEGSWLTVV.

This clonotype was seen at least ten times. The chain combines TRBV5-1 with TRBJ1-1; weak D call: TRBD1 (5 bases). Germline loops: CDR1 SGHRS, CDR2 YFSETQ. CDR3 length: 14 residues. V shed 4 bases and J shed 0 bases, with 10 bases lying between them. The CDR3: CASSRGGVNTEAFF. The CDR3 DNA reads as TGCGCCAGCAGCCGGGGCGGCGTGAACACTGAAGCTTTCTTT.